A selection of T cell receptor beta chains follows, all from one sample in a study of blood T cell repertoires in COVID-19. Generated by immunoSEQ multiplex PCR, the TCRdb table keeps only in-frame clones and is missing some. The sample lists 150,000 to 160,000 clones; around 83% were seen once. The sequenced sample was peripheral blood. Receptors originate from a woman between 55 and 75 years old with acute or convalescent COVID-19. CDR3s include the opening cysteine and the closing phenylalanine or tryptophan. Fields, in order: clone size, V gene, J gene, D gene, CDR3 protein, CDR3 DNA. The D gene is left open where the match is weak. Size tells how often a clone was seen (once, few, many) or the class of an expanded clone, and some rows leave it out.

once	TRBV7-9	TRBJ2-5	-	CASSLVGDRGETQYF	TGTGCCAGCAGCTTGGTCGGGGATAGGGGGGAGACCCAGTACTTC
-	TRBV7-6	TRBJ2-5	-	CASSPYSTAQETQYF	TGTGCCAGCAGCCCCTATTCAACTGCACAAGAGACCCAGTACTTC
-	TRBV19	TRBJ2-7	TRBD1	CASSPPPGTGAKQYF	TGTGCCAGTAGTCCACCCCCCGGGACAGGGGCCAAGCAGTACTTC
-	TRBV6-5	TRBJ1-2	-	CASSPSGGPNYGYTF	TGTGCCAGCAGCCCGAGCGGGGGTCCCAACTATGGCTACACCTTC
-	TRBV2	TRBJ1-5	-	CAGHRDFNQPQHF	TGTGCCGGACACAGGGATTTCAATCAGCCCCAGCATTTT
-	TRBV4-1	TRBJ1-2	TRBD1	CASSQGDRVHGYTF	TGCGCCAGCAGCCAAGGCGACAGGGTCCATGGCTACACCTTC
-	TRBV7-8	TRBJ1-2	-	CASSLWLPLTGSNYGYTF	TGTGCCAGCAGCTTATGGCTTCCGTTAACAGGTTCTAACTATGGCTACACCTTC
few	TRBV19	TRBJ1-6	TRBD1	CATGQGSSPLHF	TGTGCCACCGGACAGGGATCTTCACCCCTCCACTTT
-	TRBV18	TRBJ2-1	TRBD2	CASSLGLAGGNEQFF	TGTGCCAGCTCATTAGGACTAGCGGGGGGCAATGAGCAGTTCTTC
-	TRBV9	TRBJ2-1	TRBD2	CASSVAGGVSAYNEQFF	TGTGCCAGCAGCGTAGCTGGGGGGGTAAGTGCCTACAATGAGCAGTTCTTC